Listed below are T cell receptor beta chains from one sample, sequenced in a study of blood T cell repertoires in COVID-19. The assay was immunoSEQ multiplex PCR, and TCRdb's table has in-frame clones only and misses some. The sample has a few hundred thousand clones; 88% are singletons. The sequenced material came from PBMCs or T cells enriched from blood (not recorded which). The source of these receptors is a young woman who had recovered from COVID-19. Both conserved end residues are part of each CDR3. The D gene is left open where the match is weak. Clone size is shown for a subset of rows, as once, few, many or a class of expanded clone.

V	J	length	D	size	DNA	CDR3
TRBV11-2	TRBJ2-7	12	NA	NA	TGTGCCAGCAGCCCTCGGGGGTACGAGCAGTACTTC	CASSPRGYEQYF
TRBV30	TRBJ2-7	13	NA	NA	TGTGCCTGGAGTGTCGGGTTCTCCTACGAGCAGTACTTC	CAWSVGFSYEQYF
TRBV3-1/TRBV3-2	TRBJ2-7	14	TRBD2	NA	TGTGCCAGCAGGACAAGCGGGGGGGCCTACGAGCAGTACTTC	CASRTSGGAYEQYF
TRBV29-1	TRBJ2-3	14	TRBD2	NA	TGCAGCGCTATTGGACTAGCGGGTTACGATACGCAGTATTTT	CSAIGLAGYDTQYF
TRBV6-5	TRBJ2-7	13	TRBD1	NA	TGTGCCAGCAGCCTCGACAGGGGGGACGAGCAGTACTTC	CASSLDRGDEQYF
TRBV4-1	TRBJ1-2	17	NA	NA	TGCGCCAGCAGCCTTCGGACAGCAACACGCTCTGACTATGGCTACACCTTC	CASSLRTATRSDYGYTF
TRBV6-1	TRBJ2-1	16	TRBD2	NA	TGTGCCAGCAGTGAAGGCAGCGGGGGGGCACTTCGGGAGCAGTTCTTC	CASSEGSGGALREQFF
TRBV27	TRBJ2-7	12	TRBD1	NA	TGTGCCAGCCGGGACAGAACCTACGAGCAGTACTTC	CASRDRTYEQYF
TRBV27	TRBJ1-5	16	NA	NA	TGTGCCAGCAGTTCCTCCGGGGTAGCACTTCATCAGCCCCAGCATTTT	CASSSSGVALHQPQHF
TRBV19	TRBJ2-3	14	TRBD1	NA	TGTGCCAGTAGTAGGACAGGGGTCACAGATACGCAGTATTTT	CASSRTGVTDTQYF
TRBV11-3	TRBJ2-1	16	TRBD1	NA	TGTGCCAGCAGCTTAGAGGGACAGGGGTCCTACAATGAGCAGTTCTTC	CASSLEGQGSYNEQFF
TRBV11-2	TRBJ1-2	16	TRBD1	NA	TGTGCCAGCAGCCTTACCCAGGACAGGGGTACGTCGGGCTACACCTTC	CASSLTQDRGTSGYTF
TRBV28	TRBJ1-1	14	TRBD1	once	TGTGCCAGCAGTTTCCCGACAGGGGGTTTAGAAGCTTTCTTT	CASSFPTGGLEAFF
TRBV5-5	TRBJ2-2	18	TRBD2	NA	TGTGCCAGCAGCTTTGGGACTAGCGGGGGCCTTAACACCGGGGAGCTGTTTTTT	CASSFGTSGGLNTGELFF